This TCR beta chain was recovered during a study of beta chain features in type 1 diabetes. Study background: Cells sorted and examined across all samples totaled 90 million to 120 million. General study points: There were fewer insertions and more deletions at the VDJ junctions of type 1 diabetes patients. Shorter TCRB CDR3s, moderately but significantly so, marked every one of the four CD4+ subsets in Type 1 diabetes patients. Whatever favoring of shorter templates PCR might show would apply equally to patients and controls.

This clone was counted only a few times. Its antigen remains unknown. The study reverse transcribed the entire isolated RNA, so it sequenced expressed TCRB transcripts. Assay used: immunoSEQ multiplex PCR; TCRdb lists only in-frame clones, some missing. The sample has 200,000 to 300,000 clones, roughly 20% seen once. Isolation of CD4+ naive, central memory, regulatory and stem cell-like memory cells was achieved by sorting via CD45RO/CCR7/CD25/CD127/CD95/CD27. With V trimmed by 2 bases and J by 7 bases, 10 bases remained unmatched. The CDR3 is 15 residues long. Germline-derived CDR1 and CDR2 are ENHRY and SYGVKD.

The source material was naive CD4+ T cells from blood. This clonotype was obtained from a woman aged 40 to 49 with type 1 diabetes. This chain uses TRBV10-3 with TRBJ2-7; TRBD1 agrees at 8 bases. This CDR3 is CAISERGRGPYEQYF. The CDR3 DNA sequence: TGTGCCATCAGTGAGCGGGGCAGGGGGCCGTATGAGCAGTACTTC.